These 27 T cell receptor beta chains share one sample of origin, sequenced in a study of blood T cell repertoires in COVID-19 (dated by TCRdb to the early 2020s). Libraries were built with the immunoSEQ multiplex PCR assay. TCRdb provides this immuneACCESS table in a form limited to in-frame rearrangements. Some clones are lacking; in checked studies, under half of them reflect an unresolved V gene, and why the rest are absent is not known. The sample contains 110,000 or so clones, roughly nine tenths of them found a single time. The ten biggest clones cover about 7.4% of the sample. Sequenced sample: peripheral blood. The origin of the receptors is a man between 65 and 85 years old who had recovered from COVID-19.

This sequence joins TRBV6-4 and TRBJ1-1; D is uncertain. This CDR3 comprises 13 residues. The ends were cut back, 1 base at V and 3 bases at J, with 6 bases in the middle. From germline, CDR1 is MRHNA and CDR2 SNTAGT. CDR3 loop: CASSDYYDTEAFF. The DNA for the CDR3 is TGTGCCAGCAGTGACTATTATGACACTGAAGCTTTCTTT.

The CDR3 sequence is CASSLDPVLGNQPQHF. CDR3 nucleotide sequence: TGCGCCAGCAGCTTGGACCCGGTACTCGGCAATCAGCCCCAGCATTTT. The chain recombines TRBV5-1 with TRBJ1-5, with D uncertain. Trimming left V 0 bases short and J 2 bases short, with 12 bases between. CDR3 size: 16 residues. CDR1 SGHRS and CDR2 YFSETQ come from the germline V gene.

The chain employs TRBV5-6 and TRBJ1-3; D gene ambiguous. CDR3 length: 15 residues. CDR1 and CDR2 (germline): SGHDT, YYEEEE. The V and J ends lost 4 bases and 3 bases respectively, with 14 bases between them. As DNA, the CDR3 is TGTGCCAGCAGCCGCGGCCGAGGATTTGGAAACACCATATATTTT. Protein product: CASSRGRGFGNTIYF.

This rearrangement joins TRBV15 to TRBJ2-1, with D possibly matching TRBD1 (5 bases). This CDR3 is 14 amino acids long. CDR1 and CDR2 (germline): LNHNV, YYDKDF (reference sequence). With 8 bases removed from V and 2 bases from J, the gap between germline ends came to 13 bases. CDR3 sequence: CATLPWGPYNEQFF. In DNA form, the CDR3 reads TGTGCCACCCTACCGTGGGGCCCCTACAATGAGCAGTTCTTC. Variable domain in full (rest from reference TRBV15 and TRBJ2-1): DAMVIQNPRYQVTQFGKPVTLSCSQTLNHNVMYWYQQKSSQAPKLLFHYYDKDFNNEADTPDNFQSRRPNTSFCFLDIRSPGLGDTAMYLCATLPWGPYNEQFFGPGTRLTVL.

The chain has TRBV2 and TRBJ2-7; no definite D call. This CDR3 region has 14 residues. The germline CDR1 and CDR2 sequences are SNHLY and FYNNEI. Trimming removed 3 bases at V and 0 bases at J, with 9 bases between. The DNA for the CDR3 is TGTGCCAGCAGTGATGGCCGATTCTCCTACGAGCAGTACTTC. Translation gives CASSDGRFSYEQYF. The whole variable domain, filled in from reference TRBV2 and TRBJ2-7, reads EPEVTQTPSHQVTQMGQEVILRCVPISNHLYFYWYRQILGQKVEFLVSFYNNEISEKSEIFDDQFSVERPDGSNFTLKIRSTKLEDSAMYFCASSDGRFSYEQYFGPGTRLTVT.

This chain connects TRBV5-4 to TRBJ1-2, with TRBD1 matching over 9 bases. The CDR3 extends over 15 amino acids. Germline lookup yields CDR1 SGHNT and CDR2 YYREEE (reference sequence). V trimming: 3 bases; J trimming: 6 bases; junction bases outside the gene matches: 9. The CDR3 protein is CASSSYSTGGNGYTF. In DNA form, the CDR3 reads TGTGCCAGCAGCTCTTACTCGACAGGGGGTAATGGCTACACCTTC.

This rearrangement joins TRBV28 to TRBJ1-2; TRBD1 is a possible D gene (5 bases). This CDR3 spans 12 amino acids. V lost 8 bases and J lost 5, with 12 bases in between. Germline CDR1 reads MDHEN; CDR2 reads SYDVKM. Written as DNA, the CDR3 is TGTGCCAGCGGTGGGGGGAATTATGGCTACACCTTC. Translation gives CASGGGNYGYTF.

This chain connects TRBV28 to TRBJ1-2; 12 bases are a match to TRBD1. The CDR3 totals 17 residues. Losses at the gene ends were 6 bases for V and 6 bases for J; bases not matched to a gene: 14. In germline, CDR1 is MDHEN, CDR2 SYDVKM. CDR3 DNA: TGTGCCAGCAGCTCCGGGACAGGGGGCGGCTGGAGAGATGGCTACACCTTC. Amino acid sequence: CASSSGTGGGWRDGYTF.

This chain connects TRBV18 to TRBJ2-5; the match to TRBD2 covers 13 bases. The J segment lost 3 bases and the V segment lost 6 bases, leaving 7 bases of the junction unmatched. This CDR3 is built from 16 residues. From germline, CDR1 is KGHSH and CDR2 LQKENI. The CDR3 DNA is TGTGCCAGCTCCCAAACACTAGCGGGAGGGGAAGAGACCCAGTACTTC. Protein product: CASSQTLAGGEETQYF.

V and J are TRBV19 and TRBJ2-2, with D perhaps matching TRBD1 (7 bases). The CDR3 consists of 17 residues. CDR1 and CDR2 from the germline V gene are LNHDA and SQIVND (reference sequence). The V gene lost 0 bases and the J gene lost 3 bases, with 14 bases spanning the gap. In DNA form, the CDR3 reads TGTGCCAGTAGTATAGATCCAGGGGGGACGGACACCGGGGAGCTGTTTTTT. Encoded protein: CASSIDPGGTDTGELFF.

J is TRBJ2-1 and V is TRBV11-2; 8 bases align to TRBD1. V shed 5 bases and J 5 bases; nucleotides not matched to a gene: 8. Germline values: CDR1 SGHAT, CDR2 FQNNGV. The CDR3 has 15 amino acids. CDR3 sequence (DNA): TGTGCCAGCAGCCCCGGGACAGGACTACACAATGAGCAGTTCTTC. Translating gives CASSPGTGLHNEQFF.

There are a few counts of this clone. The J gene is TRBJ2-5, the V gene TRBV5-6; TRBD1 might be the D (6 bases). CDR1 and CDR2 (germline): SGHDT, YYEEEE. V lost 4 bases, J lost 5 bases, and 15 bases lay in between. This CDR3 comprises 14 residues. CDR3 coding DNA: TGTGCCAGCAGCAGGGGGTCAGGGGACGAGACCCAGTACTTC. As protein: CASSRGSGDETQYF.

The genes are TRBV9 and TRBJ2-1; the match to TRBD2 covers 9 bases. Germline assignment: CDR1 SGDLS and CDR2 YYNGEE. The CDR3 contains 16 residues. V was pared by 4 bases and J by 4 bases, with 9 bases of the junction left unmatched. Here the CDR3 reads CASSIFSGGSYNEQFF. The DNA of the CDR3 is TGTGCCAGCAGCATATTCAGCGGGGGGTCTTACAATGAGCAGTTCTTC.

V is TRBV2 and J is TRBJ1-6; D gene uncertain. Trimming took off 6 bases at V and 5 bases at J, with 5 bases between the two ends. This CDR3 has 12 amino acids. CDR1 and CDR2 (germline): SNHLY, FYNNEI. The CDR3 sequence is CASSLNNSPLHF. CDR3 nucleotide sequence: TGTGCCAGCAGCCTAAATAATTCACCCCTCCACTTT.

The chain is built from TRBV6-5 and TRBJ1-5; 7 bases map to TRBD1. Germline assignment: CDR1 MNHEY and CDR2 SVGAGI. V shed 5 bases and J 3 bases; nucleotides not matched to a gene: 7. This CDR3 region has 15 residues. CDR3 bases: TGTGCCAGCAGTCCTATGACAGGGAACAATCAGCCCCAGCATTTT. This translates into CASSPMTGNNQPQHF.

CDR3 sequence (DNA): TGCGCCAGCAGGCTAGCGGCCTCCTACAATGAGCAGTTCTTC. Amino acid sequence: CASRLAASYNEQFF. The chain employs TRBV10-2 and TRBJ2-1, with 7 bases that match TRBD2. CDR1 is WSHSY and CDR2 is SAAADI in the germline V gene. This CDR3 comprises 14 residues. Germline trimming cut 6 bases from V and 0 bases from J; bases unmatched to any gene: 2.

V and J are TRBV10-2 and TRBJ1-5; TRBD1 matches 11 bases. From germline, CDR1 is WSHSY and CDR2 SAAADI. J was trimmed by 5 bases and V by 8 bases; bases with no gene match: 5. The CDR3 is 14 amino acids. CDR3 region: CASSGQGAYQPQHF. As DNA, the CDR3 is TGCGCCAGCTCCGGACAGGGGGCGTATCAGCCCCAGCATTTT.

V and J are TRBV12-5 and TRBJ2-7; D not certain. The CDR3 is made up of 15 amino acids. V gave up 2 bases and J gave up 4 bases, with 15 bases separating them. Per the germline V gene, CDR1 is LGHNT and CDR2 is FRNRAP. The CDR3 DNA is TGTGCTAGTGGTTTGCACCAGGCCCCTGGTTACGAGCAGTACTTC. Translation gives CASGLHQAPGYEQYF. Together with reference TRBV12-5 and TRBJ2-7, the CDR3 gives the full variable domain: DARVTQTPRHKVTEMGQEVTMRCQPILGHNTVFWYRQTMMQGLELLAYFRNRAPLDDSGMPKDRFSAEMPDATLATLKIQPSEPRDSAVYFCASGLHQAPGYEQYFGPGTRLTVT.

The gene calls are TRBV5-1 and TRBJ1-2, with 8 bases identical to TRBD1. The germline gives CDR1 SGHRS, CDR2 YFSETQ. The CDR3 is 15 residues long. V lost 1 base to trimming and J lost 4 bases; unmatched junction nucleotides: 6. The CDR3 DNA reads TGCGCCAGCAGCTTGCGCGACAGGGGAGGCTATGGCTACACCTTC. Translated: CASSLRDRGGYGYTF.

The CDR3 DNA follows: TGTGCCAGCAGCCCTCAGGGGGCCTCTGGGGCCAACGTCCTGACTTTC. The encoded protein is CASSPQGASGANVLTF. V is TRBV11-1 and J is TRBJ2-6; 8 bases fit TRBD1. The V segment lost 5 bases and the J segment 0 bases; nucleotides outside the gene matches: 3. Looked up from germline, CDR1 is SGHAT and CDR2 is FQDESV (reference sequence). The CDR3 totals 16 residues.

The chain recombines TRBV30 with TRBJ1-2; 7 bases are shared with TRBD1. J gave up 8 bases and V 0 bases, and 12 bases lay outside the gene matches. This CDR3 contains 15 residues. Per germline, CDR1 GTSNPN and CDR2 SVGIG (reference sequence). The chain's CDR3 is CAWSVFGTDLMGYTF. In nucleotides, the CDR3 is TGTGCCTGGAGTGTGTTTGGGACAGACCTTATGGGCTACACCTTC.

The rearrangement joins TRBV5-4 to TRBJ1-6; 7 nucleotides align to TRBD1. V trimming: 4 bases; J trimming: 7 bases; junction bases outside the gene matches: 5. Germline V gives CDR1 SGHNT, CDR2 YYREEE (reference sequence). The length of the CDR3 is 14 residues. The CDR3: CASSPGQLNSPLHF. Here the CDR3 DNA reads TGTGCCAGCAGCCCGGGACAGCTAAATTCACCCCTCCACTTT.

The chain recombines TRBV4-1 with TRBJ1-5, with TRBD1 identical over 9 bases. V shed 0 bases and J 5 bases; nucleotides not matched to a gene: 8. Germline V gives CDR1 MGHRA, CDR2 YSYEKL. The CDR3 extends over 17 amino acids. CDR3 sequence reads: CASSQDNIWTGDQPQHF. DNA for the CDR3: TGCGCCAGCAGCCAAGACAATATTTGGACAGGGGATCAGCCCCAGCATTTT.

This chain uses TRBV7-3 with TRBJ2-5; 12 bases fit TRBD2. Germline lookup yields CDR1 SGHTA and CDR2 FQGTGA. This CDR3 has 16 amino acids. J gave up 5 bases and V 5 bases, and 9 bases lay outside the gene matches. CDR3 sequence: CASSPGLAGNVETQYF. CDR3 sequence (DNA): TGTGCCAGCAGCCCAGGACTAGCGGGGAATGTGGAGACCCAGTACTTC.

This clone has a single count. The chain carries TRBV9 and TRBJ2-1; TRBD2 aligns across 11 bases. The CDR3 covers 14 residues. V shed 3 bases and J 7 bases; nucleotides not matched to a gene: 3. The germline gives CDR1 SGDLS, CDR2 YYNGEE. CDR3 in DNA: TGTGCCAGCAGCGGACTAGCGGGGTTAAATGAGCAGTTCTTC. This encodes CASSGLAGLNEQFF.

This clone came up once. The CDR3 region is CASTVPGQGGVGAFF. The CDR3 DNA reads TGTGCCAGCACTGTCCCGGGACAGGGGGGCGTCGGTGCTTTCTTT. The V gene is TRBV3-1 (or the pseudogene TRBV3-2), the J gene TRBJ1-1; 11 nucleotides line up with TRBD1. There are 15 residues in the CDR3. Germline V gene sequence: CDR1 LGHDT, CDR2 YNNKEL (reference sequence). Unmatched junction bases numbered 15, after V lost 7 bases and J lost 11 bases.

The V gene is TRBV6-6, the J gene TRBJ2-7; 9 nucleotides align to TRBD2. The CDR3 length is 14 residues. Germline lookup yields CDR1 MNHNY and CDR2 SVGAGI (reference sequence). Trimming at V came to 6 bases and at J to 4 bases, leaving 7 bases not matched to a gene. The CDR3 DNA follows: TGTGCCAGCAGGAGCGGGGGGATTATATACGAGCAGTACTTC. It translates to CASRSGGIIYEQYF.